The clone carrying this T cell receptor (beta chain) occurred a few times. The antigen is not known. This record belongs to a study of T cell clones after liver transplantation. Study-wide context: Timepoints were pre-transplant, pre-withdrawal, and after withdrawal was completed or failed.

Trimming took 2 bases from V and 5 from J; bases not matched to a gene: 8. CDR3 length equals 16 residues. The germline V gene has CDR1 SGDLS and CDR2 YYNGEE. Sequencing was performed with immunoSEQ multiplex PCR; in TCRdb, only in-frame clones are kept and a portion is missing. This sample yields about 58,000 clones, of which around 70% are seen a single time; about 3% belongs to the top ten. Study-level findings and limits: Rather than being deleted, graft donor-reactive T cells may have moved into the graft.

The chain links TRBV9 to TRBJ2-2, with TRBD2 matching over 8 bases. Sequencing used CD4+ T cells from blood, obtained at the approximately 16-month timepoint. The receptor was derived from a human patient who received a liver transplant. Some T cells may be the graft donor's. CDR3 sequence reads: CASSVQPGGATGELFF. The CDR3 DNA is TGTGCCAGCAGCGTCCAACCCGGGGGGGCGACCGGGGAGCTGTTTTTT. Supplemented by reference TRBV9 and TRBJ2-2, the full variable domain reads DSGVTQTPKHLITATGQRVTLRCSPRSGDLSVYWYQQSLDQGLQFLIQYYNGEERAKGNILERFSAQQFPDLHSELNLSSLELGDSALYFCASSVQPGGATGELFFGEGSRLTVL.